These T cell receptor beta chains were read from a single sample in a study of T cells in Graves' hyperthyroidism and ophthalmopathy. TCRdb reprocessed the multiplex PCR reads with MiXCR, giving one entry per CDR3 protein. This table holds hundreds of thousands of distinct CDR3 sequences, around 15% found once. Sample: blood. These TCRs come from a woman in her 30s with Graves' hyperthyroidism. Both conserved end residues are part of each CDR3. D genes are given only for firm matches. A row's size may be missing; if present it is once, few, many or a size class.

J,D,V,size,DNA,CDR3
TRBJ2-5,TRBD1,TRBV6-5,many,TGTGCCAGCAGTTACCTCGTCAGGGGGCGCGAGACCCAGTACTTC,CASSYLVRGRETQYF
TRBJ2-7,NA,TRBV5-1,few,TGCGCCAGCAGCTTGGCTGAGTTCTACGAGCAGTACTTC,CASSLAEFYEQYF
TRBJ2-5,NA,TRBV5-5,NA,TGTGCCAGCAGCGGAGGGGTTAGAGAGACCCAGTACTTC,CASSGGVRETQYF
TRBJ2-7,TRBD1,TRBV29-1,many,TGCAGCGTTGAAGTGGGGACAGGGTCCTACGAGCAGTACTTC,CSVEVGTGSYEQYF
TRBJ2-3,NA,TRBV12-3/TRBV12-4,NA,TGTGCCAGCAGTTTAAGAGTGGTTCGATTGGGAGATACGCAGTATTTT,CASSLRVVRLGDTQYF
TRBJ1-1,NA,TRBV30,many,TGTGCCTGGGCGTCGGGGGGCTTTCGAGGCACTGAAGCTTTCTTT,CAWASGGFRGTEAFF
TRBJ2-1,TRBD2,TRBV6-1,medium-sized,TGTGCCAGCAGTGAACTAGCGGGATCCTACAATGAGCAGTTCTTC,CASSELAGSYNEQFF
TRBJ2-2,NA,TRBV6-8,NA,TGTGCCAGCTACCAGACGAACACCGGGGAGCTGTTTTTT,CASYQTNTGELFF
TRBJ2-2,TRBD2,TRBV5-1,NA,TGCGCCAGCAGGGGGCCCCGAGACGGGAGGGCCTCGGGCACCGGGGAGCTGTTTTTT,CASRGPRDGRASGTGELFF
TRBJ2-7,TRBD2,TRBV18,many,TGTGCCAGCTCACCGTTGGCGCTAGCGGGAGGAAAGAACGAGCAGTACTTC,CASSPLALAGGKNEQYF
TRBJ2-3,TRBD2,TRBV20-1,many,TGCAGTGCTAGGATGGCGAGCGGGAGAGCGGATACGCAGTATTTT,CSARMASGRADTQYF
TRBJ2-1,TRBD2,TRBV7-2,many,TGTGCCAGCAGCTTAGAAGGCCCGGGGGGAAAGGGTGAGCAGTTCTTC,CASSLEGPGGKGEQFF
TRBJ2-1,NA,TRBV18,many,TGTGCCAGCTCACCCAAAGGCCTTTACAATGAGCAGTTCTTC,CASSPKGLYNEQFF
TRBJ1-4,NA,TRBV15,many,TGTGCCACCAGCAGAGATCTACGGGGCGAAGGAAAACTGTTTTTT,CATSRDLRGEGKLFF
TRBJ2-3,NA,TRBV7-2,many,TGTGCCACACAAAAACAACAGCTCACAGATACGCAGTATTTT,CATQKQQLTDTQYF
TRBJ2-1,NA,TRBV19,many,TGTGCCAGTAGTCTCCCAAGTGGCAATGAGCAGTTCTTC,CASSLPSGNEQFF
TRBJ1-1,NA,TRBV12-3/TRBV12-4,many,TGTGCCAGCAGCCTCAATTCGGGATTGAACACTGAAGCTTTCTTT,CASSLNSGLNTEAFF
TRBJ2-3,NA,TRBV5-6,many,TGTGCCAGCAGCTTTGGCTACGGCACAGATACGCAGTATTTT,CASSFGYGTDTQYF
TRBJ1-1,NA,TRBV11-2,many,TGTGCCAGCAGCCGAAACACGAACACTGAAGCTTTCTTT,CASSRNTNTEAFF
TRBJ2-6,TRBD1,TRBV5-1,NA,TGCGCCAGCAGGGCGGACAGGGGGGCTGGGGCCGACGTCCTGACTTTC,CASRADRGAGADVLTF
TRBJ2-7,NA,TRBV6-5,many,TGTGCCAGCAGTTACTCGACCCCCGGGGAGCAGTACTTC,CASSYSTPGEQYF
TRBJ2-1,TRBD2,TRBV6-1,NA,TGTGCCAGCAGCGATCTCACTAGCGGGACCTTCTCCTACAATGAGCAGTTCTTC,CASSDLTSGTFSYNEQFF
TRBJ2-1,TRBD2,TRBV7-2,many,TGTGCCAGCAGCTCCGTGACTAGCGGTGAGCAGTTCTTC,CASSSVTSGEQFF
TRBJ1-1,NA,TRBV29-1,many,TGCAGCGTTGTCAACAGGCTGATGAACACTGAAGCTTTCTTT,CSVVNRLMNTEAFF
TRBJ2-3,TRBD2,TRBV28,NA,TGTGCCACCAGGGAATCTAGCGGGAGGATAAGCACAGATACGCAGTATTTT,CATRESSGRISTDTQYF
TRBJ2-7,NA,TRBV6-5,once,TGTGCCAGCAGATACGACGGAACTTACGAGCAGTACTTC,CASRYDGTYEQYF
TRBJ1-5,NA,TRBV6-1,many,TGTGCCAGCAGTGAAGTGCCAGGAAATCAGCCCCAGCATTTT,CASSEVPGNQPQHF
TRBJ2-7,NA,TRBV30,many,TGTGCCTGGAGCTCCATCTACGAGCAGTACTTC,CAWSSIYEQYF
TRBJ1-1,NA,TRBV7-2,few,TGTGCCAGCAGCTTAGCGGTGGAGCAGGCGGGTTTCTTT,CASSLAVEQAGFF
TRBJ2-7,TRBD1,TRBV7-8,NA,TGTGCCAGCACCCGACAGGGAAGGATTGGCTACGAGCAGTACTTC,CASTRQGRIGYEQYF
TRBJ2-1,NA,TRBV12-3/TRBV12-4,many,TGTGCCAGCAGTTATTCAGAGACCTACAATGAGCAGTTCTTC,CASSYSETYNEQFF
TRBJ2-5,TRBD2,TRBV7-2,few,TGTGCCAGCAGCTTCGGGGGGGCCCAGTACTTC,CASSFGGAQYF
TRBJ1-6,NA,TRBV12-3/TRBV12-4,NA,TGTGCCAGCAGTCCCCGGCAGGGATTGCAGAATTCACCCCTCCACTTT,CASSPRQGLQNSPLHF
TRBJ2-7,NA,TRBV29-1,many,TGCAGCGTTGATAGAGACTACGAGCAGTACTTC,CSVDRDYEQYF
TRBJ1-5,NA,TRBV28,NA,TGTGCCAGCAGTTTTTGGGGGCTCGGACGGAGCAATCAGCCCCAGCATTTT,CASSFWGLGRSNQPQHF
TRBJ2-7,NA,TRBV11-2,NA,TGTGCCAGCAGCCGTCTGGGGGTCGACGAGCAGTACTTC,CASSRLGVDEQYF
TRBJ2-7,TRBD1,TRBV12-5,many,TGTGCTAGTGGTGTGCCCAGGGGGCTTGGATATTACGAGCAGTACTTC,CASGVPRGLGYYEQYF
TRBJ2-1,NA,TRBV7-6,many,TGTGCCAGCAGCCCAACGAGTAGGACGGTTAGCTCCTACAATGAGCAGTTCTTC,CASSPTSRTVSSYNEQFF
TRBJ2-7,NA,TRBV9,many,TGTGCCAGCAGCGTCGAGACCAGTTACGAGCAGTACTTC,CASSVETSYEQYF
TRBJ1-2,NA,TRBV10-3,NA,TGTGCCATCAGTGAGTCCTCTGCGGCTTCAGGTGTATATGGCTACACCTTC,CAISESSAASGVYGYTF
TRBJ2-2,TRBD1,TRBV6-1,many,TGTGCCAGCAGACAACTGGGACAGACCGGGGAGCTGTTTTTT,CASRQLGQTGELFF
TRBJ2-6,TRBD1,TRBV28,many,TGTGCCAGCAGACCCAGGGGGCGTGGGGCCAACGTCCTGACTTTC,CASRPRGRGANVLTF
TRBJ1-3,NA,TRBV19,NA,TGTGCCAGTAGTATTCGCCATACTGGAAACACCATATATTTT,CASSIRHTGNTIYF
TRBJ2-7,TRBD2,TRBV4-1,few,TGCGCCAGCAGCCAAGAAAGGCTAGCGGGGAGCTCCTACGAGCAGTACTTC,CASSQERLAGSSYEQYF
TRBJ2-1,NA,TRBV30,many,TGTGCCTGGAGTGTACAACGACTAGAAGAGCAGTTCTTC,CAWSVQRLEEQFF
TRBJ2-7,TRBD1,TRBV28,many,TGTGCCAGCAGTTGGCAGGGGGCGGCCTACGAGCAGTACTTC,CASSWQGAAYEQYF
TRBJ1-5,NA,TRBV6-1,few,TGTGCCAGCAGTGAAGCACCCAGGGAGAATCAGCCCCAGCATTTT,CASSEAPRENQPQHF
TRBJ2-1,TRBD2,TRBV10-3,few,TGTGCCACCGGGGGGCGGGAGGGTGAGCAGTTCTTC,CATGGREGEQFF